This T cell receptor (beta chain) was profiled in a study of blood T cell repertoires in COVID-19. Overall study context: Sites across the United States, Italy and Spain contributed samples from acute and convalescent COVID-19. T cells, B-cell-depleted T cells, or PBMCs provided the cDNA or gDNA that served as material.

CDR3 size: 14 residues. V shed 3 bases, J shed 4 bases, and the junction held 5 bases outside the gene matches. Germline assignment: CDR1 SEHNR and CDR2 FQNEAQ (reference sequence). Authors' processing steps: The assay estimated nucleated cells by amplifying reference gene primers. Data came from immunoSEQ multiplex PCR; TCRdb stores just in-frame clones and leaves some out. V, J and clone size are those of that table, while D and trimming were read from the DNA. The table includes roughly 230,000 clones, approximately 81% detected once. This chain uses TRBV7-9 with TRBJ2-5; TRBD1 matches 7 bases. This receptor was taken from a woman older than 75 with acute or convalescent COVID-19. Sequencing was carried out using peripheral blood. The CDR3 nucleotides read TGTGCCAGCAGCTTTCCAGGGGGATCAGAGACCCAGTACTTC. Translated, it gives CASSFPGGSETQYF. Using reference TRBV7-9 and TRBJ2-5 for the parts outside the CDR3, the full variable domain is DTGVSQNPRHKITKRGQNVTFRCDPISEHNRLYWYRQTLGQGPEFLTYFQNEAQLEKSRLLSDRFSAERPKGSFSTLEIQRTEQGDSAMYLCASSFPGGSETQYFGPGTRLLVL.